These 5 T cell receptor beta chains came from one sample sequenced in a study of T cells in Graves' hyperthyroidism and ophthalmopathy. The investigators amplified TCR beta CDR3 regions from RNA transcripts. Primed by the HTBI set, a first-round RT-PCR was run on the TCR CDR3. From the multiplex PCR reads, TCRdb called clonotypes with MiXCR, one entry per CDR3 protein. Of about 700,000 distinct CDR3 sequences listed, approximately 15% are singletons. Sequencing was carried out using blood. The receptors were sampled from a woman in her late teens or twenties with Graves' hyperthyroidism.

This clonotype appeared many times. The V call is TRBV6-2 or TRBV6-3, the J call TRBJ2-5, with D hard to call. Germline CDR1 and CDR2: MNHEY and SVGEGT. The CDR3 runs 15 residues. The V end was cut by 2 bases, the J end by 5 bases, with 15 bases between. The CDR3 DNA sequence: TGTGCCAGCAGTTACGCCCTTGTTCGGGTGGAGACCCAGTACTTC. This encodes CASSYALVRVETQYF.

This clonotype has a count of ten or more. The CDR3: CASSPRVSDTQYF. The DNA for the CDR3 is TGTGCCAGCAGTCCCAGGGTTTCAGATACGCAGTATTTT. The rearrangement uses TRBV27 and TRBJ2-3; a possible D gene is TRBD1 (5 bases). Trimming cost V 5 bases and J 4 bases, with 10 bases left between them. CDR3 size: 13 residues. CDR1 is MNHEY, CDR2 SMNVEV, per germline (reference sequence).

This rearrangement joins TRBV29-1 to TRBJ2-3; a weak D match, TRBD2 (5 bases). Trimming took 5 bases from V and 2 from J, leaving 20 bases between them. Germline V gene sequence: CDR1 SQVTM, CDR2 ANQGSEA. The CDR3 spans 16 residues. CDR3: CSVQGGGGWVTDTQYF. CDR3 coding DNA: TGCAGCGTTCAAGGAGGCGGTGGCTGGGTCACAGATACGCAGTATTTT.

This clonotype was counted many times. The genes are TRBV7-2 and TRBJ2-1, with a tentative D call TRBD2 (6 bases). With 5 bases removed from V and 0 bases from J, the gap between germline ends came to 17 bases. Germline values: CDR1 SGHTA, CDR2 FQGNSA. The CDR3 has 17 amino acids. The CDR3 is CASSPSLGGGSYNEQFF. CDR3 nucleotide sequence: TGTGCCAGCAGCCCCTCCTTGGGGGGAGGCTCCTACAATGAGCAGTTCTTC.

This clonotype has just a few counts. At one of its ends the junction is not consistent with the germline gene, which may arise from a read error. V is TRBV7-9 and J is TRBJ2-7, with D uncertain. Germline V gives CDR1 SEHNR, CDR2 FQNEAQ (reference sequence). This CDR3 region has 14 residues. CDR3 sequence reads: CTSSSRRPPYEQYF. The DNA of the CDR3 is TGTACCAGCAGCTCCCGCAGGCCGCCCTACGAGCAGTACTTC.